This T cell receptor (beta chain) was obtained from a study of read filtering for tumor transcriptome and immune sequencing. There are many counts of this clonotype. This library used 300 to 500 ng RNA and molecular barcoded adaptors spanning alpha/delta and beta/gamma chains. TCRdb reanalysed the reads using MiXCR and keeps one entry per CDR3 protein. Here the sample spans about 46,000 distinct CDR3 sequences, about 20% being singletons. Sequenced: a population of CD138-negative cells sorted from bone marrow. The TCR sequence derives from a donor aged 40 or older with multiple myeloma.

The CDR3 here is CASSTGFAGELFF. In DNA, the CDR3 is TGTGCCAGCTCCACGGGCTTTGCCGGGGAGCTGTTTTTT. The gene calls are TRBV28 and TRBJ2-2; D gene unclear. This CDR3 has 13 amino acids. Deletions cut 8 bases from V and 6 bases from J, with 13 bases between. Germline V gene sequence: CDR1 MDHEN, CDR2 SYDVKM.